Shown below are 32 T cell receptor beta chains from a single sample sequenced in a study of T cell repertoires in cytomegalovirus infection. Antigens of these TCRs are unknown. TCRdb fed the reads into MiXCR, producing one record per CDR3 protein. The sample carries 100,000 to 150,000 distinct CDR3 sequences, about 24% recorded once. The sample consisted of PBMCs, sequenced either directly or after in vitro stimulation (not recorded which). These TCRs come from a human donor in good health (CMV status not recorded). Some clones in this sample may be carry-over from other donors' samples.

This clonotype showed up many times. The chain links TRBV7-2 to TRBJ2-1; 7 bases line up with TRBD1. The germline V gene encodes CDR1 SGHTA and CDR2 FQGNSA. V shed 5 bases and J 6 bases; nucleotides not matched to a gene: 10. The CDR3 spans 15 residues. The CDR3 DNA reads TGTGCCAGCAGCCTGCAGGGGGTTGGGGGCAATGAGCAGTTCTTC. Its protein is CASSLQGVGGNEQFF.

There are a few counts of this clonotype. This chain uses TRBV24-1 with TRBJ2-1; 11 bases are a match to TRBD2. This CDR3 spans 19 amino acids. The J segment lost 4 bases and the V segment lost 4 bases, leaving 14 bases of the junction unmatched. Looked up from germline, CDR1 is KGHDR and CDR2 is SFDVKD. CDR3 protein: CATSDNQRPGLAVYNEQFF. The CDR3 DNA reads as TGTGCCACCAGTGACAATCAACGACCGGGACTAGCGGTTTACAATGAGCAGTTCTTC.

This clonotype was recorded many times. The rearrangement joins TRBV7-3 to TRBJ2-7, with D hard to call. From germline, CDR1 is SGHTA and CDR2 FQGTGA. The CDR3 extends over 14 amino acids. The V and J ends lost 1 base and 2 bases respectively, with 9 bases between them. CDR3 in DNA: TGTGCCAGCAGCTTAAAACCAGGAGCCTACGAGCAGTACTTC. This encodes CASSLKPGAYEQYF. The full variable domain, in which reference TRBV7-3 and TRBJ2-7 provide the parts outside the CDR3, is GAGVSQTPSNKVTEKGKYVELRCDPISGHTALYWYRQSLGQGPEFLIYFQGTGAADDSGLPNDRFFAVRPEGSVSTLKIQRTERGDSAVYLCASSLKPGAYEQYFGPGTRLTVT.

This clonotype was counted between two and nine times. The J gene is TRBJ1-6, the V gene TRBV12-3 or TRBV12-4; possible D gene TRBD1, 5 bases. The CDR3 totals 13 residues. With 4 bases removed from V and 7 bases from J, the gap between germline ends came to 8 bases. The chain's CDR3 is CASSWRGNSPLHF. In DNA, the CDR3 is TGTGCCAGCAGTTGGAGGGGAAATTCACCCCTCCACTTT.

Only a few counts were recorded for this clonotype. The chain uses TRBV6-1 and TRBJ1-4; 9 bases fit TRBD1. From germline, CDR1 is MNHNS and CDR2 SASEGT. Trimming at V came to 6 bases and at J to 1 base, leaving 3 bases not matched to a gene. The CDR3 runs to 15 residues. CDR3 sequence: CASRDRGRTNEKLFF. DNA for the CDR3: TGTGCCAGCAGGGACAGGGGTAGAACTAATGAAAAACTGTTTTTT.

This clonotype has ten or more counts. V gene TRBV28 combines with J gene TRBJ1-5; D is perhaps TRBD1 (5 bases). The CDR3 sequence is 15 residues long. Germline lookup yields CDR1 MDHEN and CDR2 SYDVKM. V was pared by 6 bases and J by 3 bases, with 15 bases between. The CDR3 protein is CASRPQGRPNQPQHF. CDR3 DNA: TGTGCCAGCAGACCTCAGGGTCGACCCAATCAGCCCCAGCATTTT.

This clonotype was recorded a few times. This chain connects TRBV5-1 to TRBJ2-7; the match to TRBD2 covers 8 bases. This CDR3 region has 16 residues. V dropped 0 bases and J dropped 3; count of bases not matched to a gene: 8. From germline, CDR1 is SGHRS and CDR2 YFSETQ. The CDR3 is CASSLVGTREGYEQYF. The CDR3 region has the DNA TGCGCCAGCAGCTTGGTTGGGACTAGGGAAGGCTACGAGCAGTACTTC.

The table lists this clonotype with a few counts. The J gene is TRBJ1-2, the V gene TRBV6-6, with 7 positions matching TRBD1. CDR1 is MNHNY, CDR2 SVGAGI, per germline (reference sequence). V trimming: 9 bases; J trimming: 8 bases; junction bases outside the gene matches: 18. This CDR3 is built from 15 residues. CDR3 nucleotide sequence: TGTGCCAGTTCCTTTGGTGTCTCGCAGGGGGAGGGCTACACCTTC. Protein product: CASSFGVSQGEGYTF.

The gene calls are TRBV19 and TRBJ1-2; 7 nucleotides line up with TRBD1. This CDR3 region has 17 residues. Germline CDR1 reads LNHDA; CDR2 reads SQIVND (reference sequence). Losses at the gene ends were 8 bases for V and 2 bases for J; bases not matched to a gene: 17. The DNA of the CDR3 is TGTGCCAGTTCCCCTCTCGTCGGGGGGACAGACAACTATGGCTACACCTTC. Its translation: CASSPLVGGTDNYGYTF.

The chain combines TRBV6-6 with TRBJ2-1; D assignment may be TRBD1 or TRBD2 (5 bases each). V was pared by 8 bases and J by 6 bases, with 17 bases between. This CDR3 has 14 amino acids. Germline V gene lookup returns CDR1 MNHNY and CDR2 SVGAGI (reference sequence). CDR3 bases: TGTGCCAGCGCCCGGGACCCTTTAGGCAATGAGCAGTTCTTC. Protein sequence: CASARDPLGNEQFF.

Only a few counts were recorded for this clonotype. V is TRBV28 and J is TRBJ1-5; D gene uncertain. CDR1 is MDHEN, CDR2 SYDVKM, per germline. The CDR3 has 14 amino acids. With 3 bases removed from V and 3 bases from J, the gap between germline ends came to 9 bases. CDR3 region: CASSFREINQPQHF. As DNA, the CDR3 is TGTGCCAGCAGTTTTCGTGAGATCAATCAGCCCCAGCATTTT. The variable domain in full, with the rest retrieved from reference TRBV28 and TRBJ1-5, is DVKVTQSSRYLVKRTGEKVFLECVQDMDHENMFWYRQDPGLGLRLIYFSYDVKMKEKGDIPEGYSVSREKKERFSLILESASTNQTSMYLCASSFREINQPQHFGDGTRLSIL.

This clonotype occurred a few times. The J gene is TRBJ1-3, the V gene TRBV12-3 or TRBV12-4, with 7 bases fitting TRBD1. The CDR3 totals 16 residues. The trim removed 5 bases at V and 0 bases at J, leaving 7 bases unmatched. The CDR3 coding sequence is TGTGCCAGCAGTCCGGGGACAGCTACCTCTGGAAACACCATATATTTT. It codes for CASSPGTATSGNTIYF.

The sample holds many counts of this clonotype. The V and J genes are TRBV7-2 and TRBJ2-3; no clear D gene. This CDR3 region has 15 residues. CDR1 SGHTA and CDR2 FQGNSA come from the germline V gene. V lost 0 bases and J lost 2, with 9 bases in between. The chain's CDR3 is CASSLAIGHTDTQYF. CDR3 DNA: TGTGCCAGCAGCTTAGCTATAGGCCACACAGATACGCAGTATTTT.

In its sample, this clonotype was seen many times. The chain uses TRBV7-2 and TRBJ1-3; D is uncertain. The CDR3 has 15 amino acids. Germline V gene data show CDR1 as SGHTA and CDR2 as FQGNSA. V lost 5 bases to trimming and J lost 0 bases, with 11 bases between them. CDR3 nucleotides: TGTGCCAGCAGCCCTGTGGCATACTCTGGAAACACCATATATTTT. Translating gives CASSPVAYSGNTIYF.

The rearrangement uses TRBV6-2 or TRBV6-3 and TRBJ2-7; 11 nucleotides align to TRBD2. The V and J ends lost 2 bases and 3 bases, in that order; junction bases with no gene match: 3. The length of the CDR3 is 15 residues. Germline V gives CDR1 MNHEY, CDR2 SVGEGT. CDR3 amino acids: CASSYTGLADYEQYF. The CDR3 DNA reads as TGTGCCAGCAGTTACACGGGACTAGCGGACTACGAGCAGTACTTC.

The V and J genes are TRBV29-1 and TRBJ2-3; 7 bases are shared with TRBD2. The CDR3 contains 15 residues. The ends lost 7 bases at V and 0 bases at J; junction bases unmatched: 10. Germline CDR1 SQVTM, CDR2 ANQGSEA. The CDR3 DNA sequence: TGCAGCGCCGAGACTAGCATTACTAGCACAGATACGCAGTATTTT. This encodes CSAETSITSTDTQYF.

The chain has TRBV5-1 and TRBJ2-7, with 8 bases identical to TRBD2. Trimming took 0 bases from V and 2 from J; bases not matched to a gene: 4. This CDR3 spans 15 amino acids. Germline V lookup: CDR1 SGHRS, CDR2 YFSETQ. CDR3 sequence reads: CASSLVTSGPYEQYF. Written as DNA, the CDR3 is TGCGCCAGCAGCTTGGTAACTAGCGGCCCCTACGAGCAGTACTTC. Drawing the rest from reference TRBV5-1 and TRBJ2-7, the complete variable domain is KAGVTQTPRYLIKTRGQQVTLSCSPISGHRSVSWYQQTPGQGLQFLFEYFSETQRNKGNFPGRFSGRQFSNSRSEMNVSTLELGDSALYLCASSLVTSGPYEQYFGPGTRLTVT.

The chain employs TRBV19 and TRBJ1-5; D may be TRBD1 (5 bases). V lost 1 base and J lost 8, with 24 bases in between. The CDR3 spans 18 residues. Per the germline V gene, CDR1 is LNHDA and CDR2 is SQIVND (reference sequence). CDR3 sequence: CASSIAVTGPGWDEPQHF. CDR3 in DNA: TGTGCCAGTAGTATAGCTGTAACGGGGCCAGGATGGGATGAGCCCCAGCATTTT.

This clonotype has at least ten counts. The chain links TRBV12-3 or TRBV12-4 to TRBJ2-1; D possibly corresponds to TRBD1 (5 bases). Trimming stripped 2 bases from V and 0 bases from J, with 14 bases between. The CDR3 has 17 residues. CDR3 sequence reads: CASSLTLDTSSYNEQFF. The CDR3 nucleotides are TGTGCCAGCAGTTTAACCCTGGACACGAGCTCCTACAATGAGCAGTTCTTC.

In this sample, this clonotype turned up a few times. The chain recombines TRBV7-3 with TRBJ2-2; the match to TRBD2 covers 11 bases. Germline-derived CDR1 and CDR2 are SGHTA and FQGTGA. The CDR3 extends over 17 amino acids. J gave up 0 bases and V 5 bases, and 5 bases lay outside the gene matches. CDR3 sequence (DNA): TGTGCCAGCAGCACGACGGGACTAGCGGCGAACACCGGGGAGCTGTTTTTT. Translating gives CASSTTGLAANTGELFF.

The CDR3 spells CASSETGVHEQYV. As DNA, the CDR3 is TGTGCCAGCAGTGAAACAGGGGTGCACGAGCAGTACGTC. The V gene is TRBV6-2 or TRBV6-3, the J gene TRBJ2-7, with 7 bases aligning to TRBD1. J was trimmed by 5 bases and V by 5 bases; bases with no gene match: 6. Germline V gives CDR1 MNHEY, CDR2 SVGEGT. The CDR3 has 13 residues.

This clonotype came up many times. This sequence joins TRBV7-8 and TRBJ2-5; D not certain. V was clipped by 0 bases and J by 5 bases, with 7 bases between them. The CDR3 spans 13 residues. In germline, CDR1 is SGHVS, CDR2 FQNEAQ. The DNA of the CDR3 is TGTGCCAGCAGCTTAGCCTCTGGTGAGACCCAGTACTTC. This translates into CASSLASGETQYF.

The chain combines TRBV6-2 or TRBV6-3 with TRBJ2-1, with 8 bases identical to TRBD1. The CDR3 length is 16 residues. Germline CDR1 and CDR2: MNHEY and SVGEGT. Trimming cost V 4 bases and J 9 bases; bases outside gene matches: 14. The CDR3 is CASSSTQGERMGEQFF. CDR3 in DNA: TGTGCCAGCAGTTCAACACAGGGGGAACGCATGGGTGAGCAGTTCTTC.

A few counts support this clonotype. This chain uses TRBV20-1 with TRBJ2-1; the match to TRBD2 covers 10 bases. The J segment lost 0 bases and the V segment lost 6 bases, leaving 14 bases of the junction unmatched. Germline CDR1 and CDR2: DFQATT and SNEGSKA (reference sequence). CDR3 length: 18 residues. CDR3 residues: CSAGDFGLADSSYNEQFF. CDR3 coding DNA: TGCAGTGCAGGAGATTTCGGACTAGCGGATAGCTCCTACAATGAGCAGTTCTTC.

V usage is TRBV7-2 and J usage is TRBJ2-3, with D possibly TRBD2 on 6 matching bases. There are 19 residues in the CDR3. V was shortened by 2 bases and J by 4 bases, with 25 bases between the two germline ends. Germline V CDR1 and CDR2: SGHTA, FQGNSA. The CDR3 sequence is CASSLSLGFREFRSDTQYF. The CDR3 coding sequence is TGTGCCAGCAGCTTATCCTTAGGGTTTCGGGAGTTTCGTTCAGATACGCAGTATTTT.

This rearrangement joins TRBV7-9 to TRBJ2-1; D gene unclear. Trimming pared 5 bases from V and 8 bases from J, leaving 10 bases between. The germline CDR1 and CDR2 sequences are SEHNR and FQNEAQ (reference sequence). The CDR3 has 12 residues. The CDR3 DNA reads TGTGCCAGCAGCCTGACGTTGCATGAGCAGTTCTTC. It encodes CASSLTLHEQFF.

V and J are TRBV12-3 or TRBV12-4 and TRBJ2-2; D remains ambiguous. The length of the CDR3 is 12 residues. V was pared by 5 bases and J by 7 bases, with 8 bases between. CDR3: CASSLAIGELFF. CDR3 coding DNA: TGTGCCAGCAGTCTGGCGATCGGGGAGCTGTTTTTT.

V gene TRBV4-3 combines with J gene TRBJ2-5; D not resolved. The V end was cut by 0 bases, the J end by 1 base, with 12 bases between. The CDR3 covers 16 residues. CDR1 is LGHNA, CDR2 YSLEER, per germline. CDR3 sequence (DNA): TGCGCCAGCAGCCAAGATCTTAGTAGGGCCCAAGAGACCCAGTACTTC. This sequence encodes CASSQDLSRAQETQYF.

The genes are TRBV7-2 and TRBJ2-5; D perhaps matches TRBD2 (5 bases). Between the trimmed V and J ends, which lost 7 bases and 1 base, there was a span of 16 bases. Per germline, CDR1 SGHTA and CDR2 FQGNSA. CDR3 length: 15 residues. This CDR3 reads CASTLVGSGQETQYF. CDR3 bases: TGTGCCAGCACTTTGGTAGGCAGCGGCCAAGAGACCCAGTACTTC.

This clonotype was seen ten or more times. The V call is TRBV7-9, the J call TRBJ2-1; 11 positions match TRBD2. Germline lookup yields CDR1 SEHNR and CDR2 FQNEAQ (reference sequence). CDR3 length: 16 residues. Trimming at V came to 6 bases and at J to 0 bases, leaving 4 bases not matched to a gene. CDR3 nucleotides: TGTGCCAGCAGGGACCTAGCGGGAGGCTCCTACAATGAGCAGTTCTTC. Its translation: CASRDLAGGSYNEQFF.

This clonotype came up many times. The chain uses TRBV7-2 and TRBJ2-7; the match to TRBD2 covers 9 bases. CDR1 SGHTA and CDR2 FQGNSA come from the germline V gene. This CDR3 is 17 amino acids long. V shed 0 bases, J shed 6 bases, and the junction held 12 bases outside the gene matches. The CDR3: CASSLALLGLAVGEQYV. In DNA form, the CDR3 reads TGTGCCAGCAGCTTAGCTCTCTTGGGACTAGCAGTTGGCGAGCAGTACGTC.

The chain is built from TRBV7-9 and TRBJ2-1; 12 nucleotides agree with TRBD2. With 4 bases clipped from V and 6 bases from J, the junction kept 7 bases outside the gene matches. The CDR3 runs to 16 residues. Germline V lookup: CDR1 SEHNR, CDR2 FQNEAQ (reference sequence). The CDR3 is CASSSLTSGSVNEQFF. CDR3 DNA: TGTGCCAGCAGCTCCCTGACTAGCGGGAGTGTCAATGAGCAGTTCTTC. Combining the CDR3 with reference TRBV7-9 and TRBJ2-1 gives the whole variable domain DTGVSQNPRHKITKRGQNVTFRCDPISEHNRLYWYRQTLGQGPEFLTYFQNEAQLEKSRLLSDRFSAERPKGSFSTLEIQRTEQGDSAMYLCASSSLTSGSVNEQFFGPGTRLTVL.